Following are 28 T cell receptor beta chains from one sample sequenced in a study of cytomegalovirus exposure and HLA in healthy donors. PCR amplification relied on 60 Vbeta primers (plus 13 Jbeta primers). Clones were read by immunoSEQ multiplex PCR, and TCRdb kept only the in-frame ones, dropping some. The data show around 140,000 clones, and the top ten clones hold over 2%. Sequencing input: PBMCs. The receptors derive from a woman aged 18-30 years in good health and CMV-seronegative.

The chain carries TRBV5-1 and TRBJ2-3; D uncertain. The V and J ends lost 0 bases and 1 base respectively, with 12 bases between them. Germline values: CDR1 SGHRS, CDR2 YFSETQ. The CDR3 runs to 16 residues. The CDR3 sequence: CASSLGTTGGTDTQYF. The DNA for the CDR3 is TGCGCCAGCAGCTTGGGAACGACGGGTGGCACAGATACGCAGTATTTT.

The chain recombines TRBV7-9 with TRBJ2-5, with 8 bases that match TRBD2. This CDR3 is built from 16 residues. The germline V gene encodes CDR1 SEHNR and CDR2 FQNEAQ (reference sequence). V lost 5 bases to trimming and J lost 0 bases; unmatched junction nucleotides: 8. CDR3 in DNA: TGTGCCAGCAGCAAGCCGTTCGGGGGGGACCAAGAGACCCAGTACTTC. It specifies CASSKPFGGDQETQYF.

The chain has TRBV15 and TRBJ2-3; 8 bases line up with TRBD1. Unmatched junction bases numbered 2, after V lost 1 base and J lost 2 bases. Germline V gives CDR1 LNHNV, CDR2 YYDKDF (reference sequence). This CDR3 region has 15 residues. CDR3 in amino acids: CATSRGTGNTDTQYF. For the CDR3, the DNA is TGTGCCACCAGCAGAGGGACAGGGAACACAGATACGCAGTATTTT.

The chain couples TRBV7-8 to TRBJ2-7; tentatively, D is TRBD1 (6 bases). Trimming shortened V by 8 bases and J by 0 bases, and 17 bases separated the two germline ends. CDR3 length equals 15 residues. In germline, CDR1 is SGHVS, CDR2 FQNEAQ. For the CDR3, the DNA is TGTGCCAGCGCCCACTCGGGACAAGTCTCCTACGAGCAGTACTTC. The encoded protein is CASAHSGQVSYEQYF. Together with reference TRBV7-8 and TRBJ2-7, the CDR3 gives the full variable domain: GAGVSQSPRYKVAKRGQDVALRCDPISGHVSLFWYQQALGQGPEFLTYFQNEAQLDKSGLPSDRFFAERPEGSVSTLKIQRTQQEDSAVYLCASAHSGQVSYEQYFGPGTRLTVT.

This sequence joins TRBV2 and TRBJ1-3; 9 positions match TRBD1. Germline V gives CDR1 SNHLY, CDR2 FYNNEI. The CDR3 covers 18 residues. V was clipped by 6 bases and J by 1 base; unmatched bases: 13. The CDR3 is CASSSDRGRRHSGNTIYF. DNA of the CDR3: TGTGCCAGCAGCTCGGACAGGGGCCGTCGGCATTCTGGAAACACCATATATTTT.

This chain links TRBV6-5 with TRBJ1-2; 8 positions agree with TRBD1. In germline, CDR1 is MNHEY, CDR2 SVGAGI. V lost 6 bases, J lost 5 bases, and 5 bases stayed unmatched. The CDR3 spans 13 residues. The CDR3 bases are TGTGCCAGCAGGGGACAGGTATCTTATGGCTACACCTTC. Translation: CASRGQVSYGYTF.

The CDR3 region is CASSQEARADHGYTF. The CDR3 DNA reads TGTGCCAGCAGCCAAGAGGCCAGGGCTGACCATGGCTACACCTTC. The gene calls are TRBV4-2 and TRBJ1-2; tentative D call: TRBD1 (5 bases). The V end was cut by 0 bases, the J end by 6 bases, with 14 bases between. The CDR3 is made up of 15 amino acids. The germline CDR1 and CDR2 sequences are LGHNA and YNFKEQ.

Here the CDR3 DNA reads TGTGCCAGCAGTGAAGCGTCGGTACTTCGCACAGATACGCAGTATTTT. This translates into CASSEASVLRTDTQYF. J is TRBJ2-3 and V is TRBV6-1; D ambiguous. CDR3 size: 16 residues. In germline, CDR1 is MNHNS, CDR2 SASEGT. Trimming shortened V by 0 bases and J by 1 base, and 11 bases separated the two germline ends.

The rearrangement uses TRBV21-1 and TRBJ2-7; the table gives TRBD1 as D, unverified against the DNA. TRBV21-1 is a documented pseudogene. The CDR3 consists of 14 residues. For the CDR3, the DNA is TGTGCCAGCGATGAAATGGGACAGGGTTACGAGCAGTACGTC. Protein product: CASDEMGQGYEQYV.

The chain has TRBV19 and TRBJ2-1, with D perhaps TRBD2 (6 bases). Germline CDR1 LNHDA, CDR2 SQIVND (reference sequence). V was shortened by 3 bases and J by 8 bases, with 23 bases between the two germline ends. The length of the CDR3 is 17 residues. The CDR3 nucleotides are TGTGCCAGTAGTATGTTTTTTGGCGGGGCCTATATCGATGAGCAGTTCTTC. Amino acids: CASSMFFGGAYIDEQFF.

The genes are TRBV9 and TRBJ2-6, with 11 bases fitting TRBD2. CDR3 size: 18 residues. Germline V gene lookup returns CDR1 SGDLS and CDR2 YYNGEE. The V gene end was trimmed by 1 base and the J gene end by 1 base; junction bases not matched to a gene: 4. The CDR3 nucleotides are TGTGCCAGCAGCGTAAGTGCTAGCGGGAGGTCTGGGGCCAACGTCCTGACTTTC. This codes for CASSVSASGRSGANVLTF.

The CDR3 sequence: CASRAASNTGELFF. The CDR3 DNA follows: TGTGCCAGCAGGGCGGCAAGTAACACCGGGGAGCTGTTTTTT. The V call is TRBV2, the J call TRBJ2-2; D is undetermined. The CDR3 consists of 14 residues. In germline, CDR1 is SNHLY, CDR2 FYNNEI. V lost 6 bases and J lost 2, with 10 bases in between.

This chain joins TRBV19 and TRBJ1-2; 10 bases agree with TRBD1. Germline V gene lookup returns CDR1 LNHDA and CDR2 SQIVND (reference sequence). Trimming at V came to 6 bases and at J to 0 bases, leaving 4 bases not matched to a gene. The CDR3 covers 15 residues. In DNA form, the CDR3 reads TGTGCCAGTAGCCGACAGGGGGCTTCTAACTATGGCTACACCTTC. Encoded protein: CASSRQGASNYGYTF.

The chain has TRBV27 and TRBJ2-3; no clear D. V lost 2 bases and J lost 0, with 3 bases in between. This CDR3 contains 13 residues. Germline-derived CDR1 and CDR2 are MNHEY and SMNVEV (reference sequence). In DNA form, the CDR3 reads TGTGCCAGCAGTTTAGGCAGCACAGATACGCAGTATTTT. Translated, it gives CASSLGSTDTQYF.

The V call is TRBV5-1, the J call TRBJ2-5, with 11 nucleotides matching TRBD1. The length of the CDR3 is 17 residues. The V gene's germline CDR1 is SGHRS and CDR2 YFSETQ. V trimming: 4 bases; J trimming: 3 bases; junction bases outside the gene matches: 11. The CDR3 sequence: CASSPGGRTGGEETQYF. Here the CDR3 DNA reads TGCGCCAGCAGCCCGGGAGGACGGACAGGGGGCGAAGAGACCCAGTACTTC.

The chain employs TRBV5-6 and TRBJ1-1; 7 nucleotides match TRBD1. V lost 0 bases and J lost 1; bases outside the gene matches: 3. Germline CDR1 SGHDT, CDR2 YYEEEE. The CDR3 is 15 amino acids. CDR3 bases: TGTGCCAGCAGCTTGGACAGGGGATGGAACACTGAAGCTTTCTTT. It encodes CASSLDRGWNTEAFF.

The chain employs TRBV6-5 and TRBJ2-7, with D possibly being TRBD2 (6 bases). The V end lost 7 bases, the J end lost 0 bases, and 10 bases lay between the germline ends. Germline loops: CDR1 MNHEY, CDR2 SVGAGI. The CDR3 consists of 13 residues. CDR3: CASKEGISYEQYF. DNA of the CDR3: TGTGCCAGCAAGGAGGGAATCTCCTACGAGCAGTACTTC.

The CDR3 reads CASSSDYGYTF. CDR3 DNA: TGTGCCAGCAGCTCGGACTATGGCTACACCTTC. The chain joins TRBV7-9 to TRBJ1-2; D is unresolved. Trimming pared 4 bases from V and 3 bases from J, leaving 3 bases between. The CDR3 consists of 11 residues. Per germline, CDR1 SEHNR and CDR2 FQNEAQ (reference sequence).

CDR3 residues: CASSPEGTCKQYF. For the CDR3, the DNA is TGTGCCAGCAGCCCCGAGGGGACATGCAAGCAGTACTTC. The rearrangement uses TRBV21-1 and TRBJ2-7; the D call of TRBD1 is as the table states it, not checked on the DNA. TRBV21-1 is given as a pseudogene. This CDR3 is built from 13 residues.

V and J are TRBV7-9 and TRBJ2-3, with a tentative D call TRBD2 (6 bases). The germline V gene has CDR1 SEHNR and CDR2 FQNEAQ (reference sequence). Deletions cut 0 bases from V and 6 bases from J, with 7 bases between. The CDR3 covers 13 residues. The CDR3: CASSLAGGDTQYF. The DNA of the CDR3 is TGTGCCAGCAGCTTAGCAGGAGGGGATACGCAGTATTTT.

This chain uses TRBV28 with TRBJ2-2, with a possible D match to TRBD2 (6 bases). V lost 8 bases and J lost 3, with 13 bases in between. Per the germline V gene, CDR1 is MDHEN and CDR2 is SYDVKM. The CDR3 extends over 14 amino acids. The CDR3: CASGQRAYTGELFF. CDR3 in DNA: TGTGCCAGCGGCCAGCGGGCGTACACCGGGGAGCTGTTTTTT.

CDR3 in DNA: TGTGCCAGTAGTCGTGTTCTAGCTCGAGAGCAGTACTTC. It yields the protein CASSRVLAREQYF. J is TRBJ2-7 and V is TRBV19; weak D call: TRBD2 (5 bases). The germline V and J ends were trimmed by 5 bases and 7 bases, with 15 bases remaining between them. Germline CDR1 is LNHDA and CDR2 is SQIVND (reference sequence). The CDR3 has 13 amino acids.

The gene calls are TRBV5-1 and TRBJ1-4, with D possibly TRBD1 on 6 matching bases. Between the trimmed V and J ends, which lost 2 bases and 0 bases, there was a span of 8 bases. The CDR3 length is 15 residues. Germline CDR1 and CDR2: SGHRS and YFSETQ. CDR3 coding DNA: TGCGCCAGCAGCTTAACAGGGACAACTAATGAAAAACTGTTTTTT. Its translation is CASSLTGTTNEKLFF.

The chain carries TRBV5-5 and TRBJ2-5, with 8 bases fitting TRBD2. This CDR3 has 15 amino acids. With V trimmed by 2 bases and J by 5 bases, 8 bases remained unmatched. The germline V gene has CDR1 SGHKS and CDR2 YYEKEE (reference sequence). CDR3 DNA: TGTGCCAGCAGCTTCGGACTAGCCGAGTTGGAGACCCAGTACTTC. This codes for CASSFGLAELETQYF.

This chain links TRBV2 with TRBJ2-3, with 8 bases lining up with TRBD1. V shed 6 bases, J shed 4 bases, and the junction held 18 bases outside the gene matches. The CDR3 contains 18 residues. Per the germline V gene, CDR1 is SNHLY and CDR2 is FYNNEI. CDR3 amino acids: CASRFGGLDRGSSDTQYF. The DNA of the CDR3 is TGTGCCAGCAGGTTTGGCGGTTTAGACAGGGGATCATCAGATACGCAGTATTTT.

J is TRBJ1-1 and V is TRBV6-6; D might be TRBD1 (5 bases). The CDR3 length is 16 residues. V lost 6 bases and J 1 base, leaving 18 bases between the germline ends. CDR1 is MNHNY, CDR2 SVGAGI, per germline (reference sequence). The CDR3 loop is CASRPLGALQNTEAFF. The CDR3 DNA sequence: TGTGCCAGCAGACCCCTAGGGGCCCTCCAGAACACTGAAGCTTTCTTT.

This chain uses TRBV11-1 with TRBJ2-2; 8 bases agree with TRBD2. Germline-derived CDR1 and CDR2 are SGHAT and FQDESV (reference sequence). This CDR3 comprises 16 residues. The junction had 5 bases not matched to a gene; V was cut back by 1 base and J by 4 bases. As DNA, the CDR3 is TGTGCCAGCAGCTTAGGATTAGCGGGAATCACCGGGGAGCTGTTTTTT. It translates to CASSLGLAGITGELFF.

The chain has TRBV5-1 and TRBJ2-5, with 7 bases identical to TRBD1. Germline assignment: CDR1 SGHRS and CDR2 YFSETQ. The CDR3 loop spans 16 amino acids. Trimming removed 0 bases from V and 0 bases from J; junction bases left unmatched: 5. The CDR3 coding sequence is TGCGCCAGCAGCTTGGTTCCCAGGGGGTACCAAGAGACCCAGTACTTC. This sequence encodes CASSLVPRGYQETQYF.